The 30 T cell receptor beta chains in this list originate from one sample, sequenced in a study of blood T cell repertoires in COVID-19. Clones were sequenced by immunoSEQ multiplex PCR, and TCRdb holds only the in-frame ones, with some missing. The top ten hold about half of the sample, which has fewer than 90,000 clones, about 74% seen once. The sequenced sample consisted of peripheral blood. These receptor sequences come from a human donor in a cohort sampled during active COVID-19.

This clone has just a few counts. The rearrangement joins TRBV4-1 to TRBJ2-2, with a tentative D call TRBD1 (5 bases). CDR1 and CDR2 (germline): MGHRA, YSYEKL. V lost 4 bases to trimming and J lost 1 base, with 13 bases between them. The CDR3 spans 16 residues. CDR3 DNA sequence: TGCGCCAGCAGCCCGACAGTGAAACAGAACACCGGGGAGCTGTTTTTT. It translates to CASSPTVKQNTGELFF.

This chain links TRBV5-4 with TRBJ2-4, with TRBD2 identical over 10 bases. Germline V lookup: CDR1 SGHNT, CDR2 YYREEE (reference sequence). CDR3 length equals 16 residues. Trimming cost V 0 bases and J 0 bases; bases outside gene matches: 0. CDR3 DNA: TGTGCCAGCAGCTTGGGACTAGCGGGAGCCAAAAACATTCAGTACTTC. Encoded protein: CASSLGLAGAKNIQYF.

The chain carries TRBV3-1 (or the pseudogene TRBV3-2) and TRBJ2-5, with TRBD2 identical over 7 bases. After removal of 4 bases from V and 7 bases from J, the junction contained 9 bases not matched to a gene. From germline, CDR1 is LGHDT and CDR2 YNNKEL (reference sequence). The CDR3 sequence is 14 residues long. The CDR3 nucleotides are TGTGCCAGCAGCCCCACGGCGGGGGATGGGACCCAGTACTTC. Its translation: CASSPTAGDGTQYF.

V is TRBV7-9 and J is TRBJ1-1, with D unresolved. Trimming took 5 bases from V and 4 from J, leaving 17 bases between them. Germline values: CDR1 SEHNR, CDR2 FQNEAQ (reference sequence). The CDR3 has 15 amino acids. The CDR3 region is CASSPLADGGTEAFF. CDR3 nucleotides: TGTGCCAGCAGCCCATTGGCGGATGGAGGCACTGAAGCTTTCTTT.

This clone came up once. The CDR3 here is CASSLRQEEYEQYF. CDR3 sequence (DNA): TGCGCCAGCAGCCTCCGACAGGAGGAGTACGAGCAGTACTTC. The J gene is TRBJ2-7, the V gene TRBV23-1; D might be TRBD1 (6 bases). TRBV23-1 is reported as an ORF; its role is uncertain. Deletions cut 6 bases from V and 4 bases from J, with 16 bases between. This CDR3 comprises 14 residues.

CDR3 sequence: CASSHGLDPDVGNIQYF. The CDR3 coding sequence is TGTGCCAGCAGCCATGGACTGGACCCAGACGTGGGGAACATTCAGTACTTC. J is TRBJ2-4 and V is TRBV4-2, with D perhaps TRBD2 (5 bases). Germline V gives CDR1 LGHNA, CDR2 YNFKEQ. The CDR3 is made up of 17 amino acids. V was pared by 3 bases and J by 7 bases, with 22 bases between.

In the case of this clone: This same CDR3 is encoded by further DNA sequences in the sample. The V call is TRBV21-1, the J call TRBJ1-2. TRBV21-1 is classified as a pseudogene. The CDR3 runs 14 residues. The CDR3 spells CASSKAGSRGGYTF. CDR3 sequence (DNA): TGTGCCAGCAGCAAAGCCGGCAGCCGAGGGGGCTACACCTTC.

The rearrangement uses TRBV28 and TRBJ1-1; D is unclear. From germline, CDR1 is MDHEN and CDR2 SYDVKM. The CDR3 spans 15 residues. The V end was cut by 7 bases, the J end by 0 bases, with 15 bases between. DNA for the CDR3: TGTGCCAGCACCCCGGTTGGGCTATTGAACACTGAAGCTTTCTTT. Protein sequence: CASTPVGLLNTEAFF. Based on the CDR3 plus reference TRBV28 and TRBJ1-1, the full variable domain is DVKVTQSSRYLVKRTGEKVFLECVQDMDHENMFWYRQDPGLGLRLIYFSYDVKMKEKGDIPEGYSVSREKKERFSLILESASTNQTSMYLCASTPVGLLNTEAFFGQGTRLTVV.

The chain recombines TRBV12-3 or TRBV12-4 with TRBJ2-5, with a possible D match to TRBD1 (6 bases). Trimming removed 6 bases at V and 4 bases at J, with 12 bases between. This CDR3 has 13 amino acids. CDR3 in amino acids: CASSRQVGETQYF. CDR3 nucleotides: TGTGCCAGCAGCCGACAGGTTGGAGAGACCCAGTACTTC.

The chain is built from TRBV14 and TRBJ1-5; TRBD1 might be the D (5 bases). The CDR3 length is 13 residues. In germline, CDR1 is SGHDN, CDR2 FVKESK. V lost 8 bases and J 2 bases, leaving 10 bases between the germline ends. The CDR3 DNA reads TGTGCCAGCTCAAGGGGCCGCAATCAGCCCCAGCATTTT. It translates to CASSRGRNQPQHF.

The chain carries TRBV7-2 and TRBJ2-5; 11 bases fit TRBD2. With 5 bases clipped from V and 5 bases from J, the junction kept 7 bases outside the gene matches. Germline-derived CDR1 and CDR2 are SGHTA and FQGNSA. The CDR3 has 15 amino acids. CDR3 DNA: TGTGCCAGCAGCCCCATAGCGGGAGGGTGGGAGACCCAGTACTTC. Translated: CASSPIAGGWETQYF.

V usage is TRBV28 and J usage is TRBJ2-2, with D perhaps matching TRBD2 (5 bases). The CDR3 spans 14 residues. Deletions cut 6 bases from V and 6 bases from J, with 14 bases between. Germline V gene data show CDR1 as MDHEN and CDR2 as SYDVKM. The CDR3 DNA sequence: TGTGCCAGCAGGTCAGGAGGCGGGTCCGGGGAGCTGTTTTTT. Residues: CASRSGGGSGELFF.

This clone came up once. The V call is TRBV4-1, the J call TRBJ2-2, with 8 positions matching TRBD1. From germline, CDR1 is MGHRA and CDR2 YSYEKL. The CDR3 is 17 residues long. V gave up 4 bases and J gave up 1 base; unmatched junction bases: 8. CDR3 protein: CASSPSGTGLNTGELFF. As DNA, the CDR3 is TGCGCCAGCAGCCCCAGTGGGACAGGACTGAACACCGGGGAGCTGTTTTTT.

The rearrangement links TRBV28 to TRBJ2-5; TRBD2 might be the D (6 bases). The CDR3 runs 16 residues. CDR1 is MDHEN, CDR2 SYDVKM, per germline. V gave up 2 bases and J gave up 1 base, with 14 bases separating them. CDR3 DNA: TGTGCCAGCAGTTTACATACGGGAGTCACCCAAGAGACCCAGTACTTC. Translated: CASSLHTGVTQETQYF.

The table lists this clone with a count of one. This chain uses TRBV4-3 with TRBJ2-7; weak D call: TRBD2 (5 bases). The CDR3 length is 14 residues. Per the germline V gene, CDR1 is LGHNA and CDR2 is YSLEER. Trimming shortened V by 3 bases and J by 3 bases, and 12 bases separated the two germline ends. The CDR3, as DNA: TGCGCCAGCAGCCACGGGCCCGAGGGCTACGAGCAGTACTTC. Amino acid sequence: CASSHGPEGYEQYF.

The V gene is TRBV12-3 or TRBV12-4, the J gene TRBJ2-5; possible D gene TRBD1, 6 bases. The germline V and J ends were trimmed by 6 bases and 8 bases, with 13 bases remaining between them. There are 12 residues in the CDR3. CDR3 loop: CASSQDRITQYF. For the CDR3, the DNA is TGTGCCAGCAGCCAAGACAGGATCACCCAGTACTTC.

The chain carries TRBV27 and TRBJ1-3; TRBD1 matches 7 bases. This CDR3 has 15 residues. Germline loops: CDR1 MNHEY, CDR2 SMNVEV (reference sequence). J lost 2 bases, V lost 4 bases, and 5 bases had no gene match. The CDR3 nucleotides are TGTGCCAGCAGTTACAGGGGTGTCGCTGGAAACACCATATATTTT. It yields the protein CASSYRGVAGNTIYF.

The chain employs TRBV6-2 or TRBV6-3 and TRBJ1-2, with D unresolved. The CDR3 runs to 11 residues. Trimming pared 5 bases from V and 7 bases from J, leaving 8 bases between. Germline CDR1 MNHEY, CDR2 SVGEGT. The CDR3 spells CASSTASGYTF. The DNA of the CDR3 is TGTGCCAGCAGTACGGCTAGTGGCTACACCTTC.

The chain uses TRBV27 and TRBJ2-7, with 9 bases identical to TRBD2. Germline V gene sequence: CDR1 MNHEY, CDR2 SMNVEV (reference sequence). The CDR3 is 14 residues long. With 3 bases clipped from V and 7 bases from J, the junction kept 7 bases outside the gene matches. The DNA of the CDR3 is TGTGCCAGCAGTTTTATGGCGGGAGGGCGAGAGCAGTACTTC. Its translation is CASSFMAGGREQYF.

This chain uses TRBV27 with TRBJ2-1; tentative D call: TRBD2 (6 bases). This CDR3 has 14 amino acids. Per the germline V gene, CDR1 is MNHEY and CDR2 is SMNVEV (reference sequence). Deletions cut 4 bases from V and 4 bases from J, with 11 bases between. The CDR3 here is CASSSVGLYNEQFF. The CDR3 region has the DNA TGTGCCAGCAGTTCGGTGGGACTGTACAATGAGCAGTTCTTC.

The J gene is TRBJ1-6, the V gene TRBV3-1 (or the pseudogene TRBV3-2); D uncertain. This CDR3 is 16 amino acids long. Trimming took off 4 bases at V and 0 bases at J, with 10 bases between the two ends. Germline lookup yields CDR1 LGHDT and CDR2 YNNKEL (reference sequence). CDR3 in amino acids: CASSPSGSSYNSPLHF. CDR3 sequence (DNA): TGTGCCAGCAGCCCTTCGGGGAGCTCCTATAATTCACCCCTCCACTTT.

Only a few counts were recorded for this clone. The V call is TRBV7-2, the J call TRBJ1-1, with D unclear. This CDR3 spans 13 amino acids. V dropped 2 bases and J dropped 1 base, with 5 bases sitting between them. Per the germline V gene, CDR1 is SGHTA and CDR2 is FQGNSA. CDR3: CASSLRRNTEAFF. The CDR3 DNA reads TGTGCCAGCAGCTTACGTAGGAACACTGAAGCTTTCTTT.

The chain links TRBV7-2 to TRBJ2-7, with D possibly being TRBD1 (6 bases). CDR1 SGHTA and CDR2 FQGNSA come from the germline V gene. This CDR3 is built from 13 residues. V was trimmed by 3 bases and J by 3 bases, leaving 9 bases between them. The CDR3 loop reads CASSFGRGYEQYF. The CDR3 region has the DNA TGTGCCAGCAGCTTCGGCAGGGGCTACGAGCAGTACTTC.

The V call is TRBV11-2, the J call TRBJ2-1, with D possibly being TRBD2 (7 bases). With 4 bases removed from V and 8 bases from J, the gap between germline ends came to 15 bases. The CDR3 is made up of 14 amino acids. Germline V gene sequence: CDR1 SGHAT, CDR2 FQNNGV. The chain's CDR3 is CASSSGGLVHEQFF. The CDR3 coding sequence is TGTGCCAGCAGCTCCGGGGGGCTAGTCCATGAGCAGTTCTTC.

This chain uses TRBV5-4 with TRBJ1-4; a weak D match, TRBD1 (6 bases). V lost 0 bases, J lost 9 bases, and 9 bases lay in between. This CDR3 spans 13 amino acids. The germline V gene encodes CDR1 SGHNT and CDR2 YYREEE (reference sequence). CDR3 sequence (DNA): TGTGCCAGCAGCTTGGCGGGGGGCCAAAAACTGTTTTTT. This encodes CASSLAGGQKLFF.

Only one count was recorded for this clone. The chain is built from TRBV27 and TRBJ2-7, with 9 bases matching TRBD1. Germline-derived CDR1 and CDR2 are MNHEY and SMNVEV (reference sequence). Trimming removed 10 bases from V and 6 bases from J; junction bases left unmatched: 13. This CDR3 is built from 14 residues. Written as DNA, the CDR3 is TGTGCCACCCAACGGACAGGGGCTTTGGTCGAGCAGTACTTC. It codes for CATQRTGALVEQYF.

Here the CDR3 DNA reads TGTGCCAGCAGTCCAGACAGGGTACAAGATACGCAGTATTTT. Amino acids: CASSPDRVQDTQYF. The chain carries TRBV28 and TRBJ2-3; TRBD1 matches 7 bases. The CDR3 consists of 14 residues. Germline V gene lookup returns CDR1 MDHEN and CDR2 SYDVKM. Germline trimming cut 5 bases from V and 5 bases from J; bases unmatched to any gene: 7.

The count of this clone is one. The chain recombines TRBV7-9 with TRBJ2-5; TRBD2 agrees at 13 bases. CDR1 SEHNR and CDR2 FQNEAQ come from the germline V gene (reference sequence). The CDR3 consists of 16 residues. Trimming took 1 base from V and 5 from J; bases not matched to a gene: 4. As DNA, the CDR3 is TGTGCCAGCAGCTTAGACAGACTAGCGGGAGGTGAGACCCAGTACTTC. Translated: CASSLDRLAGGETQYF.

Only a few counts were recorded for this clone. The genes are TRBV18 and TRBJ2-7; D not certain. CDR1 KGHSH and CDR2 LQKENI come from the germline V gene. The CDR3 loop spans 13 amino acids. The ends were cut back, 2 bases at V and 3 bases at J, with 8 bases in the middle. Here the CDR3 reads CASSPRRVYEQYF. In DNA, the CDR3 is TGTGCCAGCTCACCAAGACGGGTCTACGAGCAGTACTTC.

The chain recombines TRBV4-3 with TRBJ2-5, with D tentatively TRBD1 (6 bases). V was shortened by 3 bases and J by 5 bases, with 19 bases between the two germline ends. The CDR3 is 16 amino acids. Germline V lookup: CDR1 LGHNA, CDR2 YSLEER. CDR3 bases: TGCGCCAGCAGCCAGGACAGACCCCCCCAGGGGGAGACCCAGTACTTC. Its protein is CASSQDRPPQGETQYF.